The 26 T cell receptor beta chains below were found in one sample sequenced in a study of T cell responses to AZD1222 COVID-19 vaccine (dated by TCRdb to about 2021). Taken with the paper, the label for time point translates to: baseline before first vaccination. The treatment or condition label for this specimen denotes: meningococcal conjugate vaccine given as trial control. The library was produced with the immunoSEQ multiplex PCR assay. TCRdb re-hosts the immuneACCESS table, in-frame sequences only. Its copies lack some clones; in the studies checked, an unresolved V gene accounts for under half of them, and the cause for the rest is not known. Recorded for this sample are more than 70,000 clones; roughly 88% of them occurred a single time. The ten largest make up roughly 5.1% of the sample. Sequencing used peripheral blood, obtained on day 0 of MenACWY control vaccination. The receptors originated from an adult in good health.

The CDR3 region has the DNA TGTGCCAGCAGTGAGGAGGTCCGCCACGACGAGCAGTACTTC. It is translated as CASSEEVRHDEQYF. The V call is TRBV2, the J call TRBJ2-7, with a weak D call TRBD2 (5 bases). The CDR3 runs to 14 residues. Germline loops: CDR1 SNHLY, CDR2 FYNNEI. V was pared by 3 bases and J by 5 bases, with 14 bases between.

CDR3 in DNA: TGTGCCAGCAGTTACAGGCAGGGGCCCTCCTACGAGCAGTACTTC. Its protein is CASSYRQGPSYEQYF. The chain employs TRBV6-2 or TRBV6-3 and TRBJ2-7; tentatively, D is TRBD1 (6 bases). The germline CDR1 and CDR2 sequences are MNHEY and SVGEGT. Trimming removed 2 bases at V and 0 bases at J, with 11 bases between. This CDR3 spans 15 amino acids.

The rearrangement links TRBV6-5 to TRBJ1-3; perhaps TRBD1 as D (6 bases). Trimming removed 6 bases at V and 0 bases at J, with 12 bases between. This CDR3 contains 15 residues. Germline V gives CDR1 MNHEY, CDR2 SVGAGI. This CDR3 reads CASRGQWVSGNTIYF. The DNA of the CDR3 is TGTGCCAGCAGAGGACAGTGGGTCTCTGGAAACACCATATATTTT.

This clone is a singleton in its sample. The chain uses TRBV7-2 and TRBJ2-7; 11 bases are shared with TRBD2. Losses at the gene ends were 5 bases for V and 0 bases for J; bases not matched to a gene: 12. The V gene's germline CDR1 is SGHTA and CDR2 FQGNSA. The length of the CDR3 is 18 residues. This CDR3 is CASSRGLAGGFSSYEQYF. In DNA form, the CDR3 reads TGTGCCAGCAGCCGGGGTCTAGCGGGGGGATTTAGCTCCTACGAGCAGTACTTC.

The chain uses TRBV20-1 and TRBJ1-3; 10 nucleotides match TRBD1. Germline trimming cut 3 bases from V and 0 bases from J; bases unmatched to any gene: 11. Germline V CDR1 and CDR2: DFQATT, SNEGSKA (reference sequence). This CDR3 is 18 amino acids long. The CDR3 nucleotides are TGCAGTGCTAGTACATTCGGACAGGGGGAAACCTCTGGAAACACCATATATTTT. Amino acid sequence: CSASTFGQGETSGNTIYF.

The chain employs TRBV10-3 and TRBJ1-4; D is perhaps TRBD1 (6 bases). This CDR3 is 14 amino acids long. Germline-derived CDR1 and CDR2 are ENHRY and SYGVKD. The ends were cut back, 10 bases at V and 3 bases at J, with 15 bases in the middle. In nucleotides, the CDR3 is TGTGCCAGCACTCCAGGGGTTGCTAATGAAAAACTGTTTTTT. It yields the protein CASTPGVANEKLFF.

The rearrangement links TRBV28 to TRBJ1-4; D is possibly TRBD1 (5 bases). Germline CDR1 and CDR2: MDHEN and SYDVKM. This CDR3 region has 12 residues. DNA of the CDR3: TGTGTCAGTGGGGGAGTTAATGAAAAACTGTTTTTT. Translation gives CVSGGVNEKLFF.

This clone was seen a few times. CDR3 amino acids: CATGTGGVGSTDTQYF. CDR3 sequence (DNA): TGTGCCACCGGGACGGGGGGAGTCGGGAGCACAGATACGCAGTATTTT. The chain combines TRBV15 with TRBJ2-3; TRBD2 matches at 7 bases. Germline lookup yields CDR1 LNHNV and CDR2 YYDKDF (reference sequence). J gave up 0 bases and V 8 bases, and 11 bases lay outside the gene matches. The CDR3 consists of 16 residues.

This clone was seen a single time. The V gene is TRBV6-5, the J gene TRBJ2-7, with 9 bases aligning to TRBD1. CDR3 length equals 14 residues. Looked up from germline, CDR1 is MNHEY and CDR2 is SVGAGI. V was clipped by 6 bases and J by 6 bases; unmatched bases: 9. This CDR3 is CASRSPGQGVEQYF. In DNA, the CDR3 is TGTGCCAGCAGATCACCGGGACAGGGCGTCGAGCAGTACTTC.

This clone was found once. The chain links TRBV5-6 to TRBJ1-5; D might be TRBD1 (5 bases). The CDR3 is 14 residues long. Germline CDR1 and CDR2: SGHDT and YYEEEE. V gave up 3 bases and J gave up 4 bases, with 11 bases separating them. The CDR3: CASSSSRVNQPQHF. The CDR3 DNA sequence: TGTGCCAGCAGCTCGTCCAGGGTGAATCAGCCCCAGCATTTT.

This sequence joins TRBV7-2 and TRBJ1-5, with D tentatively TRBD1 (6 bases). Trimming pared 3 bases from V and 6 bases from J, leaving 6 bases between. Germline V gene lookup returns CDR1 SGHTA and CDR2 FQGNSA. CDR3 length: 12 residues. CDR3 amino acids: CASSFRGQPQHF. CDR3 coding DNA: TGTGCCAGCAGCTTCAGGGGTCAGCCCCAGCATTTT.

This clone came up a few times. This chain connects TRBV5-1 to TRBJ1-1, with a weak D call TRBD1 (6 bases). The CDR3 is 15 amino acids. Trimming pared 0 bases from V and 2 bases from J, leaving 11 bases between. Germline lookup yields CDR1 SGHRS and CDR2 YFSETQ. The CDR3 loop reads CASSLAAGANTEAFF. DNA for the CDR3: TGCGCCAGCAGCTTGGCAGCAGGGGCTAACACTGAAGCTTTCTTT.

V usage is TRBV18 and J usage is TRBJ2-5, with no clear D. V was shortened by 4 bases and J by 4 bases, with 10 bases between the two germline ends. Germline V gene data show CDR1 as KGHSH and CDR2 as LQKENI. The CDR3 extends over 13 amino acids. CDR3 region: CASSQELGETQYF. The CDR3 DNA reads as TGTGCCAGCTCACAGGAATTAGGAGAGACCCAGTACTTC.

V and J are TRBV7-8 and TRBJ1-6; 8 nucleotides line up with TRBD1. Germline trimming cut 4 bases from V and 7 bases from J; bases unmatched to any gene: 6. The CDR3 covers 15 residues. The germline V gene encodes CDR1 SGHVS and CDR2 FQNEAQ. In DNA form, the CDR3 reads TGTGCCAGCAGCTCGGACAGGGCGATGAATTCACCCCTCCACTTT. Translating gives CASSSDRAMNSPLHF.

V gene TRBV2 combines with J gene TRBJ1-4, with a weak D call TRBD1 (5 bases). This CDR3 spans 17 amino acids. The germline CDR1 and CDR2 sequences are SNHLY and FYNNEI. Trimming left V 4 bases short and J 7 bases short, with 22 bases between. Here the CDR3 reads CASSALPRTSGGEKLFF. CDR3 nucleotides: TGTGCCAGCAGTGCCCTACCCCGGACATCCGGAGGTGAAAAACTGTTTTTT. Complete variable domain (other parts from reference TRBV2 and TRBJ1-4): EPEVTQTPSHQVTQMGQEVILRCVPISNHLYFYWYRQILGQKVEFLVSFYNNEISEKSEIFDDQFSVERPDGSNFTLKIRSTKLEDSAMYFCASSALPRTSGGEKLFFGSGTQLSVL.

This chain links TRBV4-2 with TRBJ1-5; 8 bases agree with TRBD1. Germline V gene sequence: CDR1 LGHNA, CDR2 YNFKEQ. This CDR3 is built from 16 residues. Losses at the gene ends were 0 bases for V and 2 bases for J; bases not matched to a gene: 3. CDR3 DNA: TGTGCCAGCAGCCAAGATCAGGGGGCTCGCAATCAGCCCCAGCATTTT. Its protein product is CASSQDQGARNQPQHF.

This clone was counted a single time. The V gene is TRBV5-6, the J gene TRBJ2-3; 8 nucleotides line up with TRBD1. CDR1 is SGHDT and CDR2 is YYEEEE in the germline V gene. The CDR3 contains 16 residues. Unmatched junction bases numbered 10, after V lost 4 bases and J lost 3 bases. CDR3 amino acids: CASSRAPGQGTDTQYF. The CDR3 DNA follows: TGTGCCAGCAGCCGTGCCCCCGGACAGGGTACAGATACGCAGTATTTT.

V is TRBV6-2 or TRBV6-3 and J is TRBJ1-5; 7 bases map to TRBD1. Trimming at V came to 2 bases and at J to 0 bases, leaving 4 bases not matched to a gene. Germline CDR1 reads MNHEY; CDR2 reads SVGEGT. The CDR3 has 16 residues. Here the CDR3 reads CASSYATGASNQPQHF. CDR3 DNA: TGTGCCAGCAGTTACGCCACAGGGGCTAGCAATCAGCCCCAGCATTTT.

The chain has TRBV14 and TRBJ1-6; D unclear. This CDR3 has 13 amino acids. Germline loops: CDR1 SGHDN, CDR2 FVKESK. V lost 1 base and J 8 bases, leaving 6 bases between the germline ends. CDR3 coding DNA: TGTGCCAGCAGCCAAGTCCAGGATTCACCCCTCCACTTT. Its protein product is CASSQVQDSPLHF.

The chain employs TRBV7-6 and TRBJ1-1, with a possible D match to TRBD1 (5 bases). Trimming left V 4 bases short and J 8 bases short, with 14 bases between. CDR1 SGHVS and CDR2 FNYEAQ come from the germline V gene. The CDR3 consists of 13 residues. The CDR3 region is CASSSGVGREAFF. The CDR3 DNA sequence: TGTGCCAGCAGCTCGGGGGTCGGAAGGGAAGCTTTCTTT. Full variable domain (remainder filled in from reference TRBV7-6 and TRBJ1-1): GAGVSQSPRYKVTKRGQDVALRCDPISGHVSLYWYRQALGQGPEFLTYFNYEAQQDKSGLPNDRFSAERPEGSISTLTIQRTEQRDSAMYRCASSSGVGREAFFGQGTRLTVV.

This chain links TRBV4-3 with TRBJ2-3, with D tentatively TRBD2 (8 bases). The V and J ends lost 4 bases and 5 bases respectively, with 22 bases between them. The CDR3 is 17 residues long. CDR1 LGHNA and CDR2 YSLEER come from the germline V gene. The CDR3 region is CASSRGGASGRGDTQYF. As DNA, the CDR3 is TGCGCCAGCAGCCGAGGGGGCGCTAGCGGGCGTGGAGATACGCAGTATTTT.

V usage is TRBV6-5 and J usage is TRBJ2-7, with no clear D. CDR3 length: 13 residues. The germline V and J ends were trimmed by 0 bases and 3 bases, with 6 bases remaining between them. Per germline, CDR1 MNHEY and CDR2 SVGAGI. The CDR3 is CASSYSRFYEQYF. DNA for the CDR3: TGTGCCAGCAGTTACTCCCGGTTCTACGAGCAGTACTTC.

This chain links TRBV9 with TRBJ2-5, with D maybe TRBD1 (5 bases). The CDR3 totals 12 residues. Germline V gene lookup returns CDR1 SGDLS and CDR2 YYNGEE. V shed 3 bases and J shed 5 bases, with 8 bases lying between them. CDR3 sequence (DNA): TGTGCCAGCAGCGGGACATCGGAGACCCAGTACTTC. Its translation is CASSGTSETQYF.

CDR3 nucleotide sequence: TGTGCCATCAGTGAGTCAAGCGGGGGGGCTGGTGAGCAGTTCTTC. It encodes CAISESSGGAGEQFF. V is TRBV10-3 and J is TRBJ2-1; 10 bases are a match to TRBD2. The germline CDR1 and CDR2 sequences are ENHRY and SYGVKD. Germline trimming cut 0 bases from V and 9 bases from J; bases unmatched to any gene: 5. The CDR3 has 15 residues.

V usage is TRBV28 and J usage is TRBJ1-5; D is undetermined. Trimming cost V 4 bases and J 0 bases, with 13 bases left between them. This CDR3 is 16 amino acids long. Per the germline V gene, CDR1 is MDHEN and CDR2 is SYDVKM. The CDR3, as DNA: TGTGCCAGCAGTTATGGAAGCGTGGGTAGCAATCAGCCCCAGCATTTT. Translating it yields CASSYGSVGSNQPQHF.

The rearrangement links TRBV5-6 to TRBJ2-3; a possible D gene is TRBD2 (7 bases). This CDR3 has 17 residues. Trimming removed 4 bases from V and 6 bases from J, with 24 bases in between. The germline gives CDR1 SGHDT, CDR2 YYEEEE. The CDR3 DNA reads TGTGCCAGCAGCCTCCGTGGGGCGGGGGCCCTTCGGGATACGCAGTATTTT. The encoded protein is CASSLRGAGALRDTQYF.